This T cell receptor beta chain was recovered during a study of cytomegalovirus exposure and HLA in healthy donors. Study-wide background: A subsequent analysis reported that the roughly 120 validation repertoires were produced on the same platform that had also been used for the roughly 700 first-cohort repertoires.

The protocol was immunoSEQ multiplex PCR, while the TCRdb copy is restricted to in-frame clones and leaves out a portion. The sample lists 100,000 to 150,000 clones; less than 90% were seen once. CDR3 size: 17 residues. Germline V gene data show CDR1 as LNHDA and CDR2 as SQIVND (reference sequence). V lost 3 bases and J 1 base, leaving 16 bases between the germline ends. Broader study findings: Most TCR sequences were seen very rarely across donors, but some public TCRs occurred in many. Using the classifier, cytomegalovirus status was reportedly diagnosed with high specificity and sensitivity.

A remark on this clone: Its antigen remains unknown.

This sequence joins TRBV19 and TRBJ1-5, with D possibly being TRBD1 (5 bases). Sequenced: PBMCs. The TCR was taken from a man aged 18 to 30 in good health and CMV-seropositive. CDR3 sequence (DNA): TGTGCCAGTAGTATCTTGGGGGGAGGGGCAAGCAATCAGCCCCAGCATTTT. Residues: CASSILGGGASNQPQHF.